This T cell receptor (beta chain) emerged from a study of blood T cell repertoires in COVID-19. Study context: Samples came from the United States, Italy and Spain, spanning acute and convalescent COVID-19.

How the authors handled the data: Estimates of nucleated cell counts were drawn from the amplification of reference gene primers. The assay was immunoSEQ multiplex PCR, and TCRdb's table has in-frame clones only and misses some. V, J and clone size reflect that table, while D and trimming were determined from the DNA. The sample has approximately 200,000 clones, 80% seen once. V shed 4 bases, J shed 8 bases, and the junction held 2 bases outside the gene matches. This CDR3 contains 13 residues. Germline V gene data show CDR1 as SGHNT and CDR2 as YENEEA. Specimen: PBMCs or T cells enriched from blood (not recorded which). The origin of this receptor is a woman in her forties with acute COVID-19. V and J are TRBV11-3 and TRBJ2-1; 10 bases agree with TRBD2. CDR3 nucleotide sequence: TGTGCCAGCAGCTACGGACTAGCGGATGAGCAGTTCTTC. Protein: CASSYGLADEQFF. Using reference TRBV11-3 and TRBJ2-1 for the parts outside the CDR3, the full variable domain is EAGVVQSPRYKIIEKKQPVAFWCNPISGHNTLYWYLQNLGQGPELLIRYENEEAVDDSQLPKDRFSAERLKGVDSTLKIQPAELGDSAVYLCASSYGLADEQFFGPGTRLTVL.